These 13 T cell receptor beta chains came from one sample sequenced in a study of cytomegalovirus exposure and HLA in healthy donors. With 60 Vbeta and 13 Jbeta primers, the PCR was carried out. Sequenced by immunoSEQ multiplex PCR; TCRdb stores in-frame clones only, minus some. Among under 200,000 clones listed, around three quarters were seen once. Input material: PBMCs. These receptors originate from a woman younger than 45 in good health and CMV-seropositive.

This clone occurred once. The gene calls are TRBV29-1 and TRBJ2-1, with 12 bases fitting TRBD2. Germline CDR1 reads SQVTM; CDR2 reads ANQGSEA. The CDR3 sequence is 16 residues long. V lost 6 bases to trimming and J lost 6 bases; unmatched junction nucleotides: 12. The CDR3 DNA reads TGCAGCGTCCCTTTCGGACTAGCGGGATTTGGCAATGAGCAGTTCTTC. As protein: CSVPFGLAGFGNEQFF.

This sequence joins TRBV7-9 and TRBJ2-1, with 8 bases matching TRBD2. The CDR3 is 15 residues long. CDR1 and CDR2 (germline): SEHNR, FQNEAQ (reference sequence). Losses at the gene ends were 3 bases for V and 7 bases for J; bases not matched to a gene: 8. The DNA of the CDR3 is TGTGCCAGCAGCTTCGGAACTAGCGGACTTAATGAGCAGTTCTTC. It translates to CASSFGTSGLNEQFF.

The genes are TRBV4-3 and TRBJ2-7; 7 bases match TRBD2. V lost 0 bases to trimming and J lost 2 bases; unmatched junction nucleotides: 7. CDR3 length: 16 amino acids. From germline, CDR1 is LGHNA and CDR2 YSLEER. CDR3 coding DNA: TGCGCCAGCAGCCAAGATTTGCGGGGGAACCCCTACGAGCAGTACTTC. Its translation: CASSQDLRGNPYEQYF.

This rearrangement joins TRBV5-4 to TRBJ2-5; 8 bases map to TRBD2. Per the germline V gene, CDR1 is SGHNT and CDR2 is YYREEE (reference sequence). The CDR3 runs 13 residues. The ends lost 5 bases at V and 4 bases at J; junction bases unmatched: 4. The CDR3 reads CASRGGGRETQYF. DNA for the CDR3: TGTGCCAGCAGGGGCGGGGGGCGAGAGACCCAGTACTTC.

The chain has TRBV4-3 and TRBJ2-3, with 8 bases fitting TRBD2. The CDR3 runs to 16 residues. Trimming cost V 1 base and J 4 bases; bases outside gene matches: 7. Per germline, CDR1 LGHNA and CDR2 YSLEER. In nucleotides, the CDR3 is TGCGCCAGCAGCCAAGCTGCGGGGGGTCTTGCAGATACGCAGTATTTT. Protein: CASSQAAGGLADTQYF.

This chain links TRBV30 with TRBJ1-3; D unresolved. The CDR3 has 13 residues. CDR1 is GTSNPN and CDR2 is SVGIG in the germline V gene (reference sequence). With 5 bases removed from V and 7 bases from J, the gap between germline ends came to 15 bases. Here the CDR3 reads CAWENEGSNTIYF. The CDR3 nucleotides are TGTGCCTGGGAAAACGAGGGTAGCAACACCATATATTTT. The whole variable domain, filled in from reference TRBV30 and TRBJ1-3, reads SQTIHQWPATLVQPVGSPLSLECTVEGTSNPNLYWYRQAAGRGLQLLFYSVGIGQISSEVPQNLSASRPQDRQFILSSKKLLLSDSGFYLCAWENEGSNTIYFGEGSWLTVV.

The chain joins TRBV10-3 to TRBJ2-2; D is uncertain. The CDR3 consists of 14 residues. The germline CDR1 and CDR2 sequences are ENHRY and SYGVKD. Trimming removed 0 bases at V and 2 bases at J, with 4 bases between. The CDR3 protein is CAISESANTGELFF. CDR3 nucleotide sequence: TGTGCCATCAGTGAGTCAGCTAACACCGGGGAGCTGTTTTTT.

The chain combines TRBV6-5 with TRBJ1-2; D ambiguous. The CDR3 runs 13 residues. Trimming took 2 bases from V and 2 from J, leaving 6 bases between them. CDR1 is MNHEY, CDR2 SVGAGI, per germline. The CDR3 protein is CASSYLGNYGYTF. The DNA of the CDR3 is TGTGCCAGCAGTTACCTCGGGAACTATGGCTACACCTTC.

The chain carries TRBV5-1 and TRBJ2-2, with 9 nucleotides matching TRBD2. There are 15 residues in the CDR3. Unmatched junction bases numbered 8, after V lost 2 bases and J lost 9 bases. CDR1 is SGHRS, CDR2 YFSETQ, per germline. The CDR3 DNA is TGCGCCAGCAGCTTAAGCGGGGGGTCCAACCGGGAGCTGTTTTTT. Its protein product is CASSLSGGSNRELFF.

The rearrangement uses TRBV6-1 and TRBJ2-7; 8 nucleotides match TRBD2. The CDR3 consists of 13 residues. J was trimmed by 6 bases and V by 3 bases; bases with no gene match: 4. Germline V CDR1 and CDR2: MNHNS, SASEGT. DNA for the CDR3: TGTGCCAGCAGTGATGGACTAGCAACCGAGCAGTACTTC. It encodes CASSDGLATEQYF.

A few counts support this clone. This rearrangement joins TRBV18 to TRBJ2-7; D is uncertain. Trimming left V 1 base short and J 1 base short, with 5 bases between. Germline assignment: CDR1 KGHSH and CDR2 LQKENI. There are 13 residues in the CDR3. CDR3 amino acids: CASSPLQSYEQYF. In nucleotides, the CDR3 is TGTGCCAGCTCACCACTACAGTCCTACGAGCAGTACTTC.

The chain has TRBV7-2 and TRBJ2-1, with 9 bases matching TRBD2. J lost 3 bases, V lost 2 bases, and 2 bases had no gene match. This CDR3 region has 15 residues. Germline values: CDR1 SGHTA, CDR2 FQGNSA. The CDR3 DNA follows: TGTGCCAGCAGCTTATCGCGGGGGGGCTACAATGAGCAGTTCTTC. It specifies CASSLSRGGYNEQFF. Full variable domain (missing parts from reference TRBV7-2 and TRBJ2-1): GAGVSQSPSNKVTEKGKDVELRCDPISGHTALYWYRQSLGQGLEFLIYFQGNSAPDKSGLPSDRFSAERTGGSVSTLTIQRTQQEDSAVYLCASSLSRGGYNEQFFGPGTRLTVL.

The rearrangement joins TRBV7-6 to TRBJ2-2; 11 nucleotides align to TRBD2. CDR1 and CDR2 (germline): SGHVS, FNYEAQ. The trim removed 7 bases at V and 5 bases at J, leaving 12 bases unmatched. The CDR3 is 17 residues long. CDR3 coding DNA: TGTGCCAGCACCGCAGTAGGGACTAGCGGAGGGACCGGGGAGCTGTTTTTT. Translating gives CASTAVGTSGGTGELFF.